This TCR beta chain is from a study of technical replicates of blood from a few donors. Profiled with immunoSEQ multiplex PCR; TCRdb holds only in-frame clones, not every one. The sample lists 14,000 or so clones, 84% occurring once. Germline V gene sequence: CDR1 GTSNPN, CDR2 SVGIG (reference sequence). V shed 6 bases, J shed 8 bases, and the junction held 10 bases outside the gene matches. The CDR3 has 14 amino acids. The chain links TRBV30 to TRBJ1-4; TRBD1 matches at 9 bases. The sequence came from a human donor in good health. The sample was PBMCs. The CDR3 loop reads CACGPGQGKEKLFF. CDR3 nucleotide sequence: TGTGCCTGCGGACCGGGACAGGGAAAAGAAAAACTGTTTTTT.